The rows below give T cell receptor beta chains drawn from one sample of a study of T cell responses to AZD1222 COVID-19 vaccine. Some clones are missing from TCRdb's copy, which holds only in-frame ones; the method was immunoSEQ multiplex PCR. Among approximately 150,000 clones listed, roughly 87% were seen once. The sequencing used peripheral blood, collected on day 0 of AZD1222 vaccination. These receptors all stem from an adult in good health. Both conserved end residues are part of each CDR3. The D gene is left open where the match is weak. The size field is filled for only some rows; it gives once, few, many or a size class.

V	D	size	J	DNA	CDR3
TRBV7-2	TRBD2	-	TRBJ2-3	TGTGCCAGCAGCGCTACTAGCGGGAGCGCAGATACGCAGTATTTT	CASSATSGSADTQYF
TRBV19	-	-	TRBJ1-1	TGTGCCAGTAGAGACAGGATAGGTGACACTGAAGCTTTCTTT	CASRDRIGDTEAFF
TRBV5-1	-	-	TRBJ2-2	TGCGCCAGCAGCTTGGGTTACAGGGCGAACACCGGGGAGCTGTTTTTT	CASSLGYRANTGELFF
TRBV6-2/TRBV6-3	TRBD1	-	TRBJ1-1	TGTGCCAGCAGTTACGGGACAGCGGTAACTTTCTTT	CASSYGTAVTFF
TRBV5-4	TRBD1	once	TRBJ2-1	TGTGCCAGCAGCTTTCAGGACAGGCTTTACAATGAGCAGTTCTTC	CASSFQDRLYNEQFF
TRBV3-1/TRBV3-2	-	-	TRBJ1-2	TGTGCCAGCAGCCAAGGCATGAAGGGTCCCCATGGCTACACCTTC	CASSQGMKGPHGYTF
TRBV19	-	-	TRBJ1-2	TGTGCCAGTGAGGTAGGGTCGGGCTATGGCTACACCTTC	CASEVGSGYGYTF
TRBV7-6	-	-	TRBJ2-1	TGTGCCAGCGCCCCCGACAACAATGAGCAGTTCTTC	CASAPDNNEQFF
TRBV11-3	-	-	TRBJ1-2	TGTGCCAGCAGCGCAAGACAGCCCTCACTCTATGGCTACACCTTC	CASSARQPSLYGYTF
TRBV6-1	-	-	TRBJ2-7	TGTGCCAGCAGTGAACCCAGGCGACAGTACTTC	CASSEPRRQYF
TRBV2	-	-	TRBJ2-7	TGTGCCAGCGACCCGGGGCCGCCGGTGGGCTACGAGCAGTACTTC	CASDPGPPVGYEQYF
TRBV5-5	TRBD1	-	TRBJ2-7	TGTGCCAGCAGCTTGCGAATCGGGACAGGGACTTCCTACGAGCAGTACTTC	CASSLRIGTGTSYEQYF
TRBV11-2	TRBD1	-	TRBJ2-3	TGTGCCAGCAGCCAGGGGGTTGGGGATACGCAGTATTTT	CASSQGVGDTQYF
TRBV6-5	-	-	TRBJ1-2	TGTGCCACCAAAAAGGCGGCGCGGGACTATGGCTACACCTTC	CATKKAARDYGYTF
TRBV3-1/TRBV3-2	-	-	TRBJ1-1	TGTGCCAGCAGCCCGTGGGACCGCCCATGGGGAGCTTTCTTT	CASSPWDRPWGAFF
TRBV19	-	-	TRBJ1-5	TGTGCCAGTAGTATGGCAGGCAACCCCCAGCATTTT	CASSMAGNPQHF
TRBV28	-	few	TRBJ2-7	TGTGCCAGCAGGGTCAGGGGCAACCTGGAGGGCGAGCAGTACTTC	CASRVRGNLEGEQYF
TRBV5-5	-	-	TRBJ2-7	TGTGCCAGCAGCTTGGAAATGGTGGGGCGATACGAGCAGTACTTC	CASSLEMVGRYEQYF
TRBV6-5	-	once	TRBJ1-6	TGTGCCAGCAGCCCCCAGGGTAACAATTCACCCCTCCACTTT	CASSPQGNNSPLHF
TRBV28	-	-	TRBJ1-1	TGTGCCAGCGAGGGAAACACTGAAGCTTTCTTT	CASEGNTEAFF
TRBV21-1	-	-	TRBJ2-7	TGTGCCAGCAGCAAAGGGGCTAGCGGGCTTGTTTACGAGCAGTACTTC	CASSKGASGLVYEQYF
TRBV5-6	-	-	TRBJ2-3	TGTGCCAGCAGCTTGGTGGGACGGACTCACACAGATACGCAGTATTTT	CASSLVGRTHTDTQYF
TRBV5-1	TRBD2	-	TRBJ2-3	TGCGCCAGCAGCGGGAGACTAGCGGGAGAAGATACGCAGTATTTT	CASSGRLAGEDTQYF
TRBV7-2	TRBD1	-	TRBJ1-1	TGTGCCAGCAGCTTCGGACAGGGGGGGAACACTGAAGCTTTCTTT	CASSFGQGGNTEAFF
TRBV10-3	TRBD2	-	TRBJ2-7	TGTGCCATCAGTGAGTCGACAGCGGGAGGGGTTTACGAGCAGTACTTC	CAISESTAGGVYEQYF
TRBV5-1	-	-	TRBJ1-1	TGCGCCAGCAGCCCGGACAGTTACACTGAAGCTTTCTTT	CASSPDSYTEAFF
TRBV19	TRBD2	-	TRBJ2-1	TGTGCCAGTAGCCCTGGGACTACCCTCCTCAATGAGCAGTTCTTC	CASSPGTTLLNEQFF
TRBV21-1	-	-	TRBJ1-1	TGTGCCAGCAGCAAAACCCGCCGGCGAGGGGACGGCGCCACTGAAGCTTTCTTT	CASSKTRRRGDGATEAFF
TRBV5-1	-	-	TRBJ1-1	TGCGCCAGCAGCTTGTATCCGGGTTTTGAATCGGACACTGAAGCTTTCTTT	CASSLYPGFESDTEAFF
TRBV6-5	TRBD1	-	TRBJ1-5	TGTGCCAGCAGTTACTCGTTGGCAGGGGGTCAGCCCCAGCATTTT	CASSYSLAGGQPQHF
TRBV9	TRBD1	-	TRBJ1-2	TGTGCCAGCAGCGTAGCCGTTTTAAGGACAGGGGATCAGGCCTACTATGGCTACACCTTC	CASSVAVLRTGDQAYYGYTF
TRBV19	-	-	TRBJ1-6	TGTGCCAGCAACTCCCCGGACAGAGCTTCCTCACCCCTCCACTTT	CASNSPDRASSPLHF
TRBV7-2	-	-	TRBJ2-1	TGTGCCAGCAGCTTAGCGCGGGCCGGGAATGAGCAGTTCTTC	CASSLARAGNEQFF
TRBV5-1	-	-	TRBJ2-1	TGCGCCAGCAGCTTGGTTGGGGGAGGTATAAATGAGCAGTTCTTC	CASSLVGGGINEQFF
TRBV28	TRBD1	-	TRBJ1-1	TGTGCCAGCAGTTTACCGACAGGGCGTCAGGGTGAAGCTTTCTTT	CASSLPTGRQGEAFF
TRBV6-5	TRBD2	-	TRBJ2-7	TGTGCCAGCACTTTACTAGCGGATGCCTACGAGCAGTACTTC	CASTLLADAYEQYF
TRBV19	TRBD2	once	TRBJ2-1	TGTGCCAGTAGAACACTAGCGGGGTACAATGAGCAGTTCTTC	CASRTLAGYNEQFF
TRBV6-4	TRBD2	-	TRBJ2-1	TGTGCCAGCAGTACTAGCGGGAGTAGTTCTTATGAGCAGTTCTTC	CASSTSGSSSYEQFF
TRBV27	-	-	TRBJ1-5	TGTGCCAGCAGTTTCGTCCCTGCAGGAGGTCAGCCCCAGCATTTT	CASSFVPAGGQPQHF
TRBV30	-	-	TRBJ2-7	TGTGCCTGGAGAGGGACTTCCTACGAGCAGTACTTC	CAWRGTSYEQYF
TRBV5-5	-	-	TRBJ1-1	TGTGCCAGCAACGTTTACAGGGTACTAGCGAACACTGAAGCTTTCTTT	CASNVYRVLANTEAFF
TRBV5-4	-	once	TRBJ1-2	TGTGCCAGCAGCTTGGTTGGGGGGGACACTAACTATGGCTACACCTTC	CASSLVGGDTNYGYTF
TRBV3-1/TRBV3-2	TRBD2	-	TRBJ2-3	TGTGCCAGCAGCCCCGAGCTAGCGGGGGTCACAGATACGCAGTATTTT	CASSPELAGVTDTQYF
TRBV27	-	-	TRBJ1-2	TGTGCCAGCCGCGGTAATGGCTATGGCTACACCTTC	CASRGNGYGYTF
TRBV7-3	-	-	TRBJ1-2	TGTGCCAGCAGCGCGGCGGACGCATCCTATGGCTACACCTTC	CASSAADASYGYTF
TRBV24-1	TRBD2	-	TRBJ2-7	TGTGCCACCAGTGATCCTAGCGGGAGCAGCTCCTACGAGCAGTACTTC	CATSDPSGSSSYEQYF
TRBV6-1	TRBD2	-	TRBJ2-5	TGTGCCAGCAGTGAAATTAGCGGGGAGACCCAGTACTTC	CASSEISGETQYF
TRBV2	-	-	TRBJ1-1	TGTGCCAGCGAGGGCGAATCCACTGAAGCTTTCTTT	CASEGESTEAFF
TRBV6-5	-	few	TRBJ1-5	TGTGCCAGCAGTTACCGACACGGCAATCAGCCCCAGCATTTT	CASSYRHGNQPQHF
TRBV7-9	TRBD1	-	TRBJ2-7	TGTGCCAGCAGCCCCCGGGACAGACCCGACGAGCAGTACTTC	CASSPRDRPDEQYF
TRBV11-3	TRBD2	-	TRBJ2-3	TGTGCCAGCAGCCCGGGGACTAGAACTAGCACAGATACGCAGTATTTT	CASSPGTRTSTDTQYF
TRBV30	-	-	TRBJ2-3	TGTGCCTGGAGTCCGGCGGATACGCAGTATTTT	CAWSPADTQYF
TRBV6-5	TRBD2	-	TRBJ2-1	TGTGCCAGCAGCCGTTCGGGACTAGCATACAATGAGCAGTTCTTC	CASSRSGLAYNEQFF
TRBV5-1	-	-	TRBJ1-2	TGCGCCAGCAGCTCTGTGTCCTTCGGCTATGGCTACACCTTC	CASSSVSFGYGYTF
TRBV29-1	-	-	TRBJ1-3	TGCAGCGTTGTAAGAGGGGTGAGCTCTGGAAACACCATATATTTT	CSVVRGVSSGNTIYF
TRBV5-1	-	-	TRBJ2-7	TGCGCCAGCAGCTTGGGTAGCGGCTCCTACGAGCAGTACTTC	CASSLGSGSYEQYF
TRBV5-5	-	-	TRBJ1-1	TGTGCCAGCAGCAAGACTGGACGCAACACTGAAGCTTTCTTT	CASSKTGRNTEAFF
TRBV19	-	-	TRBJ2-1	TGTGCCAGTAGTTCCTGGAATGAGCAGTTCTTC	CASSSWNEQFF